Following are 20 T cell receptor beta chains from one sample sequenced in a study of blood T cells in healthy people across ages. Alongside a J-beta primer mix, a sample-barcoded 5' primer served in a second PCR lasting about 6 to 12 cycles. TCRdb redid the calling of the 5' RACE reads with MiXCR, one entry per CDR3 protein. The table lists roughly 800,000 distinct CDR3 sequences, 20% to 30% of them singletons. The sample was also reused in another study, on T cells of mothers and their children.

The specimen sequenced was blood. These receptors were collected from a boy aged 10-17 years in good health.

The table lists this clonotype with a few counts. This sequence joins TRBV18 and TRBJ1-2; D is unclear. The V gene's germline CDR1 is KGHSH and CDR2 LQKENI. The V end lost 0 bases, the J end lost 8 bases, and 13 bases lay between the germline ends. The CDR3 is made up of 14 amino acids. Here the CDR3 DNA reads TGTGCCAGCTCACCACCTGGACCGCGTTGGGGCTACACCTTC. Its protein is CASSPPGPRWGYTF.

Note on this clonotype: Relative to the germline gene, one junction end is altered; a read error may explain this. Written as DNA, the CDR3 is TGTGCCAGCAGAAAGGGGGACAGAAGCACAGATACGCAATATTTT. Its protein product is CASRKGDRSTDTQYF. The gene calls are TRBV27 and TRBJ2-3; TRBD1 agrees at 7 bases. Germline V gene sequence: CDR1 MNHEY, CDR2 SMNVEV (reference sequence). The CDR3 runs to 15 residues.

This clonotype has a single count. V gene TRBV6-6 combines with J gene TRBJ2-3, with 8 bases aligning to TRBD2. Trimming removed 5 bases from V and 6 bases from J; junction bases left unmatched: 10. Per the germline V gene, CDR1 is MNHNY and CDR2 is SVGAGI (reference sequence). The CDR3 is 15 amino acids. The CDR3 DNA follows: TGTGCCAGCAGTAACATCGGGACTAGTTATGATACGCAGTATTTT. It codes for CASSNIGTSYDTQYF.

This clonotype has only a few counts. The V call is TRBV6-2 or TRBV6-3, the J call TRBJ2-5; TRBD2 is a possible D gene (5 bases). TRBJ2-7 explains the end of the DNA better; the J call may be wrong. CDR1 is MNHEY and CDR2 is SVGEGT in the germline V gene. CDR3 length: 14 residues. The CDR3 loop reads CASSSDFLPYEQYF. The CDR3 nucleotides are TGTGCCAGCAGTTCGGACTTCTTACCCTACGAGCAGTACTTC.

The genes are TRBV20-1 and TRBJ2-6, with a tentative D call TRBD1 (6 bases). V was clipped by 3 bases and J by 2 bases, with 14 bases between them. Per the germline V gene, CDR1 is DFQATT and CDR2 is SNEGSKA (reference sequence). CDR3 length: 16 amino acids. CDR3 protein: CSASSANRAGANVLTF. The CDR3 DNA sequence: TGCAGTGCTAGCTCGGCCAACAGGGCTGGGGCCAACGTCCTGACTTTC.

V and J are TRBV5-1 and TRBJ2-4; D gene uncertain. The length of the CDR3 is 14 residues. Between the trimmed V and J ends, which lost 4 bases and 2 bases, there was a span of 10 bases. Germline V gene lookup returns CDR1 SGHRS and CDR2 YFSETQ. In DNA form, the CDR3 reads TGCGCCAGCAGCCGAGACACCACCAAAAACATTCAGTACTTC. Translated: CASSRDTTKNIQYF.

The chain links TRBV20-1 to TRBJ2-1, with 8 positions matching TRBD2. CDR3 length: 19 amino acids. Trimming at V came to 5 bases and at J to 1 base, leaving 19 bases not matched to a gene. Germline CDR1 is DFQATT and CDR2 is SNEGSKA (reference sequence). In DNA, the CDR3 is TGCAGTGCTGTAAACGTGGGCGGGGGGCCCTCGGGGTCCTACAATGAGCAGTTCTTC. Translated, it gives CSAVNVGGGPSGSYNEQFF.

Only a few counts were recorded for this clonotype. This chain joins TRBV29-1 and TRBJ2-5; the match to TRBD2 covers 8 bases. The CDR3 is 15 amino acids. V trimming: 3 bases; J trimming: 2 bases; junction bases outside the gene matches: 8. Per the germline V gene, CDR1 is SQVTM and CDR2 is ANQGSEA. CDR3 bases: TGCAGCGTTGACGGTCCGCGGGGGGAACAAGAGACCCAGTACTTC. Amino acids: CSVDGPRGEQETQYF.

This chain uses TRBV7-2 with TRBJ1-4, with D tentatively TRBD1 (6 bases). CDR1 is SGHTA and CDR2 is FQGNSA in the germline V gene. CDR3 length equals 13 residues. V gave up 5 bases and J gave up 7 bases, with 11 bases separating them. The CDR3 loop is CASSRGQSEKLFF. In nucleotides, the CDR3 is TGTGCCAGCAGCAGAGGACAGTCTGAAAAACTGTTTTTT. The entire variable domain, with the rest obtained from reference TRBV7-2 and TRBJ1-4, is as follows: GAGVSQSPSNKVTEKGKDVELRCDPISGHTALYWYRQSLGQGLEFLIYFQGNSAPDKSGLPSDRFSAERTGGSVSTLTIQRTQQEDSAVYLCASSRGQSEKLFFGSGTQLSVL.

This clonotype occurred a few times. The chain couples TRBV2 to TRBJ1-2; D is undetermined. The germline gives CDR1 SNHLY, CDR2 FYNNEI. V gave up 7 bases and J gave up 2 bases, with 8 bases separating them. The CDR3 runs to 12 residues. Here the CDR3 reads CASNPENYGYTF. For the CDR3, the DNA is TGTGCCAGCAATCCAGAGAACTATGGCTACACCTTC.

The chain has TRBV12-3 or TRBV12-4 and TRBJ1-1, with D perhaps TRBD1 (5 bases). Trimming left V 7 bases short and J 4 bases short, with 13 bases between. This CDR3 has 13 amino acids. CDR3 DNA sequence: TGTGCCAGCATTTGGGGGTTGAGCACTGAAGCTTTCTTT. Amino acids: CASIWGLSTEAFF.

The genes are TRBV27 and TRBJ2-3; TRBD2 aligns across 8 bases. After removal of 4 bases from V and 4 bases from J, the junction contained 7 bases not matched to a gene. Germline V gives CDR1 MNHEY, CDR2 SMNVEV (reference sequence). The CDR3 length is 15 residues. The CDR3 sequence: CASSYTGGHPDTQYF. The CDR3 bases are TGTGCCAGCAGTTATACGGGGGGGCATCCAGATACGCAGTATTTT.

V and J are TRBV2 and TRBJ1-5, with a weak D call TRBD1 (5 bases). The CDR3 length is 13 residues. V was shortened by 8 bases and J by 0 bases, with 8 bases between the two germline ends. Germline V gene lookup returns CDR1 SNHLY and CDR2 FYNNEI. The CDR3 nucleotides are TGTGCCAGCTGGGGCGATAGCAATCAGCCCCAGCATTTT. This gives the protein CASWGDSNQPQHF.

V gene TRBV29-1 combines with J gene TRBJ1-2; D not certain. The CDR3 is 11 amino acids. Germline V gives CDR1 SQVTM, CDR2 ANQGSEA. V was trimmed by 7 bases and J by 8 bases, leaving 14 bases between them. CDR3 protein: CSGGPDGGYTF. DNA of the CDR3: TGCAGCGGCGGCCCCGATGGGGGCTACACCTTC.

This clonotype was seen more than once but under ten times. CDR3 protein: CASSLWRSDEQYF. CDR3 in DNA: TGTGCCAGCAGCTTATGGCGCTCAGACGAGCAGTACTTC. This sequence joins TRBV7-4 and TRBJ2-7; D is uncertain. This CDR3 region has 13 residues. Germline V CDR1 and CDR2: SGHVT, SQSDAQ. V was pared by 2 bases and J by 5 bases, with 10 bases between.

CDR3 loop: CASSPIYRDREVLTF. The CDR3 DNA sequence: TGTGCCAGCAGCCCGATCTACCGGGACAGGGAGGTGTTGACTTTC. This chain uses TRBV14 with TRBJ2-6, with 9 positions matching TRBD1. V was clipped by 4 bases and J by 17 bases; unmatched bases: 15. The CDR3 runs 15 residues. Germline values: CDR1 SGHDN, CDR2 FVKESK.

This clonotype was seen only a few times. The chain joins TRBV4-2 to TRBJ2-7, with D unresolved. Trimming removed 0 bases at V and 0 bases at J, with 12 bases between. Germline CDR1 LGHNA, CDR2 YNFKEQ. The CDR3 consists of 16 residues. CDR3 region: CASSQESTLSSYEQYF. In nucleotides, the CDR3 is TGTGCCAGCAGCCAAGAATCGACGCTGAGCTCCTACGAGCAGTACTTC.

Only a few counts were recorded for this clonotype. This chain uses TRBV10-2 with TRBJ2-5; D possibly corresponds to TRBD1 (6 bases). Germline V lookup: CDR1 WSHSY, CDR2 SAAADI. The CDR3 contains 18 residues. Trimming took 4 bases from V and 4 from J, leaving 25 bases between them. CDR3: CASSVSPTTGSRTETQYF. CDR3 in DNA: TGCGCCAGCAGTGTCTCCCCGACGACAGGATCCCGCACAGAGACCCAGTACTTC.

This rearrangement joins TRBV28 to TRBJ2-5; a possible D gene is TRBD1 (5 bases). The DNA matches TRBJ2-7 better at its end, which makes the J call doubtful. Germline CDR1 is MDHEN and CDR2 is SYDVKM. This CDR3 contains 15 residues. For the CDR3, the DNA is TGTGCCATCCTTACTGGGCAGGGTGATTCCTACGAGCAGTACTTC. Residues: CAILTGQGDSYEQYF.

This clonotype was observed a single time. This chain joins TRBV9 and TRBJ2-3, with D unclear. The CDR3 loop spans 14 amino acids. The V and J ends lost 3 bases and 0 bases respectively, with 8 bases between them. Germline V CDR1 and CDR2: SGDLS, YYNGEE. The DNA of the CDR3 is TGTGCCAGCAGCGCCGTCCACAGCACAGATACGCAGTATTTT. As protein: CASSAVHSTDTQYF. Full variable domain (rest looked up from reference TRBV9 and TRBJ2-3): DSGVTQTPKHLITATGQRVTLRCSPRSGDLSVYWYQQSLDQGLQFLIQYYNGEERAKGNILERFSAQQFPDLHSELNLSSLELGDSALYFCASSAVHSTDTQYFGPGTRLTVL.